This T cell receptor (beta chain) was retrieved from a study of T cells after yellow fever vaccination. Overall study results and limits: Clones from primary vaccination mostly reappeared after the booster (around 96% CD4, over 85% CD8). FACS-sorted repertoires could harbor abundant contaminating bulk-population clonotypes.

Remarks on this clonotype: No antigen is known for it.

CDR1 is LGHNA and CDR2 is YSLEER in the germline V gene. The CDR3 length is 14 residues. V trimming: 0 bases; J trimming: 6 bases; junction bases outside the gene matches: 2. Researchers made TCR cDNA using 5'RACE template switching, and this step added a universal primer site and UMIs. One entry per CDR3 protein, called by TCRdb with MiXCR from the 5' RACE reads. Among 620,000 or so distinct CDR3 sequences listed, about a sixth were seen once. The TCR comes from a man younger than 35 who received the YFV17D yellow fever vaccine. V and J are TRBV4-3 and TRBJ2-7; 10 bases map to TRBD1. The sample was PBMCs, taken 4 to 6 days after the first yellow fever vaccination. As DNA, the CDR3 is TGCGCCAGCAGCCAAGAAGACAGGGGGCGCGAGCAGTACTTC. It yields the protein CASSQEDRGREQYF.